The 24 T cell receptor beta chains presented below share a single source sample, sequenced in a study of T cell repertoires in cytomegalovirus infection. TCRdb independently ran MiXCR on the reads; one entry per CDR3 protein. Of about half a million distinct CDR3 sequences in the sample, 42% were seen once. These TCRs' antigens remain unknown. This specimen was cultured PBMCs, taken from culture after CMV antigen stimulation. The receptors derive from a human donor in good health (CMV status not recorded). Some clones in this sample may be carry-over from other donors' samples.

The chain is built from TRBV15 and TRBJ2-4, with D uncertain. The CDR3 is 13 amino acids. CDR1 is LNHNV, CDR2 YYDKDF, per germline (reference sequence). Trimming cost V 5 bases and J 8 bases, with 13 bases left between them. CDR3 DNA: TGTGCCACCAGCTCCCGATCTGGGCACATTCAGTACTTC. This encodes CATSSRSGHIQYF.

This clonotype was detected a few times. V gene TRBV7-2 combines with J gene TRBJ2-7; possibly TRBD1 or TRBD2 for D (5 bases each). The V gene lost 5 bases and the J gene lost 5 bases, with 19 bases spanning the gap. CDR3 length: 15 amino acids. The germline V gene has CDR1 SGHTA and CDR2 FQGNSA. CDR3 coding DNA: TGTGCCAGCAGCGTTAGAGACTACTTCAGGGACGAGCAGTACTTC. Protein product: CASSVRDYFRDEQYF.

This clonotype was detected only a few times. The V call is TRBV12-3 or TRBV12-4, the J call TRBJ1-1, with D hard to call. The germline V and J ends were trimmed by 3 bases and 1 base, with 3 bases remaining between them. The CDR3 extends over 12 amino acids. The CDR3, as DNA: TGTGCCAGCAGTTTGTGGAACACTGAAGCTTTCTTT. Encoded protein: CASSLWNTEAFF.

A few counts support this clonotype. This chain links TRBV6-2 or TRBV6-3 with TRBJ2-1; 10 bases align to TRBD2. The germline gives CDR1 MNHEY, CDR2 SVGEGT. This CDR3 contains 16 residues. V trimming: 6 bases; J trimming: 0 bases; junction bases outside the gene matches: 5. DNA of the CDR3: TGTGCCAGCAGGTTATCTAGCGGGAGCTCCTACAATGAGCAGTTCTTC. Translated: CASRLSSGSSYNEQFF.

This clonotype has just a few counts. The chain uses TRBV12-3 or TRBV12-4 and TRBJ2-7; TRBD1 matches 9 bases. The CDR3 has 16 residues. With V trimmed by 5 bases and J by 0 bases, 8 bases remained unmatched. The CDR3 DNA follows: TGTGCCAGCAGTCCACAGGGGGCCCGAGACTCCTACGAGCAGTACTTC. It yields the protein CASSPQGARDSYEQYF.

This clonotype was seen more than once but under ten times. This chain links TRBV7-2 with TRBJ2-3; D not resolved. This CDR3 is 14 amino acids long. In germline, CDR1 is SGHTA, CDR2 FQGNSA. V was trimmed by 5 bases and J by 3 bases, leaving 12 bases between them. The CDR3 protein is CASSPDSETDTQYF. CDR3 sequence (DNA): TGTGCCAGCAGCCCCGACTCGGAAACAGATACGCAGTATTTT.

The genes are TRBV11-2 and TRBJ2-3, with D unclear. Germline V CDR1 and CDR2: SGHAT, FQNNGV. CDR3 length equals 15 residues. The V end was cut by 1 base, the J end by 4 bases, with 12 bases between. Here the CDR3 reads CASSLVGWVSDTQYF. The CDR3 region has the DNA TGTGCCAGCAGCTTAGTTGGGTGGGTTTCAGATACGCAGTATTTT.

This clonotype has a count of ten or more. A read error may produce the germline difference seen at one junction end. The chain has TRBV7-2 and TRBJ2-3; 10 bases line up with TRBD2. Per germline, CDR1 SGHTA and CDR2 FQGNSA. This CDR3 has 15 residues. CDR3 sequence reads: CASSLAGTSVDTQYF. The CDR3 DNA sequence: TGTGCCAGCAGCCTAGCAGGGACTAGCGTGGATACGCAGTATTTT.

This chain links TRBV19 with TRBJ2-1, with D unclear. Per the germline V gene, CDR1 is LNHDA and CDR2 is SQIVND (reference sequence). The CDR3 consists of 16 residues. Trimming left V 0 bases short and J 5 bases short, with 14 bases between. CDR3 DNA: TGTGCCAGTAGTATAGACTCGGCTAGGTGGGACAATGAGCAGTTCTTC. This gives the protein CASSIDSARWDNEQFF.

V gene TRBV7-2 combines with J gene TRBJ2-1; D might be TRBD1 or TRBD2, each matching 5 bases. CDR1 and CDR2 from the germline V gene are SGHTA and FQGNSA. The CDR3 extends over 14 amino acids. V dropped 4 bases and J dropped 8 bases, with 15 bases sitting between them. CDR3 DNA: TGTGCCAGCAGCTGGGGCAGGGAGTATTATGAGCAGTTCTTC. Protein: CASSWGREYYEQFF.

This chain joins TRBV28 and TRBJ2-1; maybe TRBD1 (6 bases). V lost 2 bases and J 6 bases, leaving 14 bases between the germline ends. Per germline, CDR1 MDHEN and CDR2 SYDVKM. CDR3 length: 15 residues. DNA of the CDR3: TGTGCCAGCAGTTTACACACAGGGTCGGGCAATGAGCAGTTCTTC. It encodes CASSLHTGSGNEQFF. Filled out from reference TRBV28 and TRBJ2-1, the complete variable domain reads DVKVTQSSRYLVKRTGEKVFLECVQDMDHENMFWYRQDPGLGLRLIYFSYDVKMKEKGDIPEGYSVSREKKERFSLILESASTNQTSMYLCASSLHTGSGNEQFFGPGTRLTVL.

This sequence joins TRBV19 and TRBJ1-3; D ambiguous. Germline values: CDR1 LNHDA, CDR2 SQIVND (reference sequence). This CDR3 comprises 16 residues. Trimming took off 5 bases at V and 2 bases at J, with 16 bases between the two ends. CDR3 amino acids: CASSSSTRRAGNTIYF. The CDR3 DNA follows: TGTGCCAGTAGTTCGTCGACCCGTAGAGCTGGAAACACCATATATTTT.

A few counts support this clonotype. The chain recombines TRBV7-2 with TRBJ1-6; tentatively, D is TRBD1 (5 bases). This CDR3 has 15 residues. Trimming pared 5 bases from V and 3 bases from J, leaving 11 bases between. Germline values: CDR1 SGHTA, CDR2 FQGNSA. The CDR3 nucleotides are TGTGCCAGCAGCGCCAGGGTCCTCTATAATTCACCCCTCCACTTT. Amino acid sequence: CASSARVLYNSPLHF.

This clonotype was counted a few times. The V gene is TRBV5-1, the J gene TRBJ2-1; 8 bases agree with TRBD2. The CDR3 contains 14 residues. V dropped 4 bases and J dropped 7; count of bases not matched to a gene: 7. CDR1 and CDR2 (germline): SGHRS, YFSETQ. The CDR3 coding sequence is TGCGCCAGCAGCCCGGGGGGGGTCGGGAATGAGCAGTTCTTC. This encodes CASSPGGVGNEQFF. The full variable domain, its missing parts supplied by reference TRBV5-1 and TRBJ2-1, is KAGVTQTPRYLIKTRGQQVTLSCSPISGHRSVSWYQQTPGQGLQFLFEYFSETQRNKGNFPGRFSGRQFSNSRSEMNVSTLELGDSALYLCASSPGGVGNEQFFGPGTRLTVL.

This clonotype showed up just once. This chain joins TRBV10-3 and TRBJ2-7, with 9 bases identical to TRBD2. Germline CDR1 reads ENHRY; CDR2 reads SYGVKD. The CDR3 runs 14 residues. J was trimmed by 0 bases and V by 6 bases; bases with no gene match: 3. The CDR3 region has the DNA TGTGCCATCAGACCGACTAGCGGCTCCTACGAGCAGTACTTC. Protein product: CAIRPTSGSYEQYF.

A few counts support this clonotype. This chain joins TRBV20-1 and TRBJ2-1, with TRBD2 matching 9 bases. Per the germline V gene, CDR1 is DFQATT and CDR2 is SNEGSKA (reference sequence). V shed 0 bases, J shed 2 bases, and the junction held 11 bases outside the gene matches. This CDR3 has 18 residues. DNA of the CDR3: TGCAGTGCTAGAGATTGGAGCGGGGGGCCCATTCCCTACAATGAGCAGTTCTTC. Protein product: CSARDWSGGPIPYNEQFF.

V is TRBV20-1 and J is TRBJ1-2, with 9 bases identical to TRBD1. Germline CDR1 DFQATT, CDR2 SNEGSKA (reference sequence). The trim removed 3 bases at V and 7 bases at J, leaving 6 bases unmatched. There are 13 residues in the CDR3. CDR3 sequence reads: CSASKTGGSGYTF. In nucleotides, the CDR3 is TGCAGTGCTAGTAAGACAGGGGGAAGTGGCTACACCTTC.

In DNA, the CDR3 is TGTGCCAGCAGTTACACCGACGACGGGCGCAATGAGCAGTTCTTC. Translation: CASSYTDDGRNEQFF. V gene TRBV6-5 combines with J gene TRBJ2-1; D is undetermined. The CDR3 is made up of 15 amino acids. The germline V and J ends were trimmed by 2 bases and 6 bases, with 14 bases remaining between them. From germline, CDR1 is MNHEY and CDR2 SVGAGI.

The V and J genes are TRBV7-8 and TRBJ2-7, with 7 bases that match TRBD1. Germline assignment: CDR1 SGHVS and CDR2 FQNEAQ. Losses at the gene ends were 5 bases for V and 3 bases for J; bases not matched to a gene: 10. CDR3 length: 15 residues. CDR3 residues: CASSPGTAESYEQYF. In DNA form, the CDR3 reads TGTGCCAGCAGCCCCGGGACAGCTGAAAGCTACGAGCAGTACTTC.

In this sample, this clonotype turned up a few times. This chain uses TRBV9 with TRBJ2-5; D uncertain. With 0 bases removed from V and 3 bases from J, the gap between germline ends came to 6 bases. Per germline, CDR1 SGDLS and CDR2 YYNGEE. The CDR3 extends over 13 amino acids. CDR3 coding DNA: TGTGCCAGCAGCGTAGTTGCAAAAGAGACCCAGTACTTC. Translated, it gives CASSVVAKETQYF. The complete variable domain, with remaining parts taken from reference TRBV9 and TRBJ2-5, reads DSGVTQTPKHLITATGQRVTLRCSPRSGDLSVYWYQQSLDQGLQFLIQYYNGEERAKGNILERFSAQQFPDLHSELNLSSLELGDSALYFCASSVVAKETQYFGPGTRLLVL.

The V call is TRBV7-9, the J call TRBJ2-1; D possibly corresponds to TRBD2 (6 bases). Germline V CDR1 and CDR2: SEHNR, FQNEAQ (reference sequence). Trimming left V 4 bases short and J 6 bases short, with 16 bases between. The length of the CDR3 is 15 residues. The CDR3 DNA reads as TGTGCCAGCAGCTCGCCGGGACGGGGAGGCAATGAGCAGTTCTTC. This encodes CASSSPGRGGNEQFF.

The V and J genes are TRBV7-2 and TRBJ1-1; D remains unclear. V lost 5 bases and J lost 11, with 12 bases in between. CDR1 is SGHTA, CDR2 FQGNSA, per germline. This CDR3 region has 11 residues. CDR3 bases: TGTGCCAGCAGCCCCGACCTACAGGCTTTCTTT. This codes for CASSPDLQAFF.

CDR3 bases: TGTGCCAGCAGCTCCAATCCCAGGACAGGGGGCCAAACCACTAATGAAAAACTGTTTTTT. Amino acids: CASSSNPRTGGQTTNEKLFF. The gene calls are TRBV7-3 and TRBJ1-4; the match to TRBD1 covers 11 bases. With V trimmed by 4 bases and J by 2 bases, 15 bases remained unmatched. CDR1 is SGHTA, CDR2 FQGTGA, per germline. CDR3 size: 20 residues.

This chain uses TRBV29-1 with TRBJ1-1; no reliable D call. Germline values: CDR1 SQVTM, CDR2 ANQGSEA. V shed 4 bases and J shed 0 bases, with 12 bases lying between them. The CDR3 has 14 amino acids. DNA of the CDR3: TGCAGCGTTGTGCCCCCCGGCATGAACACTGAAGCTTTCTTT. Protein product: CSVVPPGMNTEAFF.